This T cell receptor beta chain was documented in a study of CD8+ T cells in alopecia areata. Treatment denoted: oral pan-JAK inhibitor, 5-10 mg twice daily. Per the germline V gene, CDR1 is SGHRS and CDR2 is YFSETQ. The V end lost 4 bases, the J end lost 2 bases, and 15 bases lay between the germline ends. There are 15 residues in the CDR3. cDNA prepared by RNA extraction and subsequent reverse transcription served as the template for sequencing. Libraries were prepared by immunoSEQ multiplex PCR; TCRdb keeps only in-frame clonotypes and omits some of them. The profile shows about 210,000 clones, around 57% of them singletons.

The sample in question was CD4+ T cells sorted from blood, obtained at week 4, from a patient treated with tofacitinib. The chain links TRBV5-1 to TRBJ1-2; no clear D. The TCR comes from a human donor with alopecia areata. CDR3 sequence reads: CASSRDAARNYGYTF. In DNA form, the CDR3 reads TGCGCCAGCAGCCGGGATGCGGCTAGGAACTATGGCTACACCTTC.